This T cell receptor (beta chain) stems from a study of blood T cell repertoires in COVID-19. About the study: The United States, Italy and Spain provided the acute and convalescent COVID-19 samples. Nucleic acid was either cDNA or gDNA, and it came from T cells, B-cell-depleted T cells, or PBMCs.

CDR1 is MDHEN, CDR2 SYDVKM, per germline. V was shortened by 6 bases and J by 6 bases, with 15 bases between the two germline ends. The CDR3 runs 14 residues. Original data processing: The authors estimated nucleated cell counts from reference gene primer amplification. Some clones are missing from TCRdb's copy, which holds only in-frame ones; the method was immunoSEQ multiplex PCR. V and J calls plus clone size are reproduced from that table; the DNA served to infer D and trimming. The sample lists about 260,000 clones, approximately 80% occurring once. Sequences were obtained from peripheral blood. The V and J genes are TRBV28 and TRBJ1-5; D call uncertain. The origin of this receptor is a man aged 60-69 years with acute or convalescent COVID-19. CDR3 amino acids: CASSLPGEGQPQHF. CDR3 nucleotide sequence: TGTGCCAGCAGCCTCCCCGGGGAGGGTCAGCCCCAGCATTTT. Combining the CDR3 with reference TRBV28 and TRBJ1-5 gives the whole variable domain DVKVTQSSRYLVKRTGEKVFLECVQDMDHENMFWYRQDPGLGLRLIYFSYDVKMKEKGDIPEGYSVSREKKERFSLILESASTNQTSMYLCASSLPGEGQPQHFGDGTRLSIL.